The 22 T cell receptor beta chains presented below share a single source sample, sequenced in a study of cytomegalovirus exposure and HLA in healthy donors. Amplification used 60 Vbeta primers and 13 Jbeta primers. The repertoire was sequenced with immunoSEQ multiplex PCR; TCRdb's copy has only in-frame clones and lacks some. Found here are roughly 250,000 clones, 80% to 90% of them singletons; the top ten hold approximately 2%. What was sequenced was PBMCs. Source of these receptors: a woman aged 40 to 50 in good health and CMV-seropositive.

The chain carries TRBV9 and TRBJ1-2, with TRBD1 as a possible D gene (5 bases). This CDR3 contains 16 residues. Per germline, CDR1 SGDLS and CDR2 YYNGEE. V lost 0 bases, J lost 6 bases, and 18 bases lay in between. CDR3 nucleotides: TGTGCCAGCAGCGTAGATCAGACAGCCCTTTGGGATGGCTACACCTTC. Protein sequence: CASSVDQTALWDGYTF.

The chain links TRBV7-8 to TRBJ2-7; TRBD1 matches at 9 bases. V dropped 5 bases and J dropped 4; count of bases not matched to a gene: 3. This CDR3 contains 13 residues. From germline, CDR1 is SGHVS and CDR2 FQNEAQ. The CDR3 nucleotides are TGTGCCAGCAGCGGAGACAGGGGGTACGAGCAGTACTTC. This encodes CASSGDRGYEQYF.

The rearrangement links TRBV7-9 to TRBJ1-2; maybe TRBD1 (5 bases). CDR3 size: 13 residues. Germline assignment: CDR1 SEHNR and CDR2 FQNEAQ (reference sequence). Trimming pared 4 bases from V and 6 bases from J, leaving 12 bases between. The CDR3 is CASSSDRPDGYTF. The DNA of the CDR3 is TGTGCCAGCAGCTCCGACAGACCAGATGGCTACACCTTC.

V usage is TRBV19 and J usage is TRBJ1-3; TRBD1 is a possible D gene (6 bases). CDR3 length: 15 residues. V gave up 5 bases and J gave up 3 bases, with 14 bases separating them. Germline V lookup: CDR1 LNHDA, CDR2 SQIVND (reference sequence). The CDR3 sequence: CASSLGGAIGNTIYF. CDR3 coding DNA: TGTGCCAGTAGTCTGGGGGGGGCAATTGGAAACACCATATATTTT. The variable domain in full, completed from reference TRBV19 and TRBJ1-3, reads DGGITQSPKYLFRKEGQNVTLSCEQNLNHDAMYWYRQDPGQGLRLIYYSQIVNDFQKGDIAEGYSVSREKKESFPLTVTSAQKNPTAFYLCASSLGGAIGNTIYFGEGSWLTVV.

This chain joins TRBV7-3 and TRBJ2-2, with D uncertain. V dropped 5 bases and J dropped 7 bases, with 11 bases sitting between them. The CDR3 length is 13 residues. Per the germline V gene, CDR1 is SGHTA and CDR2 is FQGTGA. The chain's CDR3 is CASSVLPSGELFF. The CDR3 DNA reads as TGTGCCAGCAGCGTCCTCCCCAGCGGGGAGCTGTTTTTT.

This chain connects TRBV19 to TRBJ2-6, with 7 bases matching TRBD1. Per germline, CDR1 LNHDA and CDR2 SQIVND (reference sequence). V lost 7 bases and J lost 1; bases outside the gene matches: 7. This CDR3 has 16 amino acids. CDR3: CASITTGLSGANVLTF. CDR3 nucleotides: TGTGCCAGTATTACGACAGGGCTGTCTGGGGCCAACGTCCTGACTTTC.

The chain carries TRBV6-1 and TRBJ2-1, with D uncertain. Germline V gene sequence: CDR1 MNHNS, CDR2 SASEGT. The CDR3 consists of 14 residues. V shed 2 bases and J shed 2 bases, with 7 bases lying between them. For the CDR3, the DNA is TGTGCCAGCAGTGAACTGGCGGCCTACAATGAGCAGTTCTTC. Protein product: CASSELAAYNEQFF.

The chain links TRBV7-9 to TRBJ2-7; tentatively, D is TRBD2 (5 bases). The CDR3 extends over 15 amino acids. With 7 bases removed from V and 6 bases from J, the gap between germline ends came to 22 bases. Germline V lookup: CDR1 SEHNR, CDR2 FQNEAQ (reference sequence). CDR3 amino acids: CASTSSGTQEGEQYF. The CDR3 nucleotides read TGTGCCAGCACCTCCTCTGGAACCCAAGAGGGCGAGCAGTACTTC.

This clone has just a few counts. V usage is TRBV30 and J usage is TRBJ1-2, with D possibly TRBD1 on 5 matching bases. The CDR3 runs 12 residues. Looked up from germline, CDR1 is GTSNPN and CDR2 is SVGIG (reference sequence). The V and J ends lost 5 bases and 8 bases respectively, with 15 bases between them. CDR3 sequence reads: CAWLAGLGGYTF. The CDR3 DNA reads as TGTGCCTGGTTGGCGGGACTCGGGGGCTACACCTTC.

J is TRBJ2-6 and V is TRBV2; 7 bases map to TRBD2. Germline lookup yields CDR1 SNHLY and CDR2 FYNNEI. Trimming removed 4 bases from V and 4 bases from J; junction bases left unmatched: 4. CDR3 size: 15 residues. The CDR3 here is CASSVAGNGANVLTF. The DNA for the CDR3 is TGTGCCAGCAGTGTAGCGGGCAACGGGGCCAACGTCCTGACTTTC.

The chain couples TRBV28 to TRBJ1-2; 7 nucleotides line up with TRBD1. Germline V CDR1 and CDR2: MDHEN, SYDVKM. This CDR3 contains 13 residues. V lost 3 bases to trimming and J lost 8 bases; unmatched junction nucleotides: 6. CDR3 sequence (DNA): TGTGCCAGCAGTTTCGAGGGGGCGCCCGGCTACACCTTC. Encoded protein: CASSFEGAPGYTF.

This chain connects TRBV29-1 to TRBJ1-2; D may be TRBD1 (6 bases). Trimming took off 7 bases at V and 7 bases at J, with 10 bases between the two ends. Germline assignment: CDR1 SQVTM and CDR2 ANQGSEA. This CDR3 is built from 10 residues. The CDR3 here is CSAGTFGYTF. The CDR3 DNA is TGCAGCGCCGGGACATTTGGCTACACCTTC.

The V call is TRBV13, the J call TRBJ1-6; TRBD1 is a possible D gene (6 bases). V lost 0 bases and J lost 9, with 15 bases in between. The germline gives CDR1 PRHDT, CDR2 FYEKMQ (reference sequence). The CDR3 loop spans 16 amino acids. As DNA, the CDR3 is TGTGCCAGCAGCTTAGGTACGGGCAGGGGAGTTTCACCCCTCCACTTT. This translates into CASSLGTGRGVSPLHF.

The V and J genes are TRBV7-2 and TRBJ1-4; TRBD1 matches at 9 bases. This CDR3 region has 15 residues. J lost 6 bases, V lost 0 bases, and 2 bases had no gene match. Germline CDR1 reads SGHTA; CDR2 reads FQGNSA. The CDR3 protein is CASSLAGQGYEKLFF. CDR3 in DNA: TGTGCCAGCAGCTTAGCGGGACAGGGTTATGAAAAACTGTTTTTT.

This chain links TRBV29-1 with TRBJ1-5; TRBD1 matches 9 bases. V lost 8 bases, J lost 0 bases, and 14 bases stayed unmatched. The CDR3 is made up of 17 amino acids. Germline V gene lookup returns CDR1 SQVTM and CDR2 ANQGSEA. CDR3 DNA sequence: TGCAGCTATAATACGGACAGGGGTCCTTATAGCAATCAGCCCCAGCATTTT. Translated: CSYNTDRGPYSNQPQHF.

Here the CDR3 reads CASSLTHQETQYF. CDR3 in DNA: TGCGCCAGCAGCTTGACTCATCAAGAGACCCAGTACTTC. The chain has TRBV5-1 and TRBJ2-5; D is undetermined. There are 13 residues in the CDR3. Trimming stripped 1 base from V and 2 bases from J, with 6 bases between. CDR1 and CDR2 (germline): SGHRS, YFSETQ.

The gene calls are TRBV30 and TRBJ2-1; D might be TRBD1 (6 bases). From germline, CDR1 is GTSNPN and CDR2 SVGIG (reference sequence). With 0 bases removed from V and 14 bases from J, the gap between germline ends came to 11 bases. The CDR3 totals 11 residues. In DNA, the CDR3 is TGTGCCTGGAGTGTACAGGGTCCGGAGTTCTTC. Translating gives CAWSVQGPEFF.

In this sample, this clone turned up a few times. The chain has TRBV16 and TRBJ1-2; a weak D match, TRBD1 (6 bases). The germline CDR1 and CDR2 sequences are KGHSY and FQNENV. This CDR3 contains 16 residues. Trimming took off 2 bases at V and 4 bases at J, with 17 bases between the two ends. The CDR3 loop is CASSQVPGTNLYGYTF. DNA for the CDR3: TGTGCCAGCAGCCAAGTTCCGGGGACAAACCTCTATGGCTACACCTTC.

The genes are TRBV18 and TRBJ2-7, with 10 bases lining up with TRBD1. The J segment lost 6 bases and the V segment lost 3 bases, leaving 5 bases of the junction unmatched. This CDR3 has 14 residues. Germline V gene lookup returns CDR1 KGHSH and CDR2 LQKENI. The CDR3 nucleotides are TGTGCCAGCTCACCGGGACAGGGGTGGGTCGAGCAGTACTTC. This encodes CASSPGQGWVEQYF. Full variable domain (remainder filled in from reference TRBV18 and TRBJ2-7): NAGVMQNPRHLVRRRGQEARLRCSPMKGHSHVYWYRQLPEEGLKFMVYLQKENIIDESGMPKERFSAEFPKEGPSILRIQQVVRGDSAAYFCASSPGQGWVEQYFGPGTRLTVT.

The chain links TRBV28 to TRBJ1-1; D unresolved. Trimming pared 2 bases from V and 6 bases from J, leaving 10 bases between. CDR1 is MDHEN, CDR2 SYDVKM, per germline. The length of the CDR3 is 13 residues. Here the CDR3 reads CASSLNWGAEAFF. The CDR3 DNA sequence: TGTGCCAGCAGTTTAAATTGGGGAGCTGAAGCTTTCTTT.

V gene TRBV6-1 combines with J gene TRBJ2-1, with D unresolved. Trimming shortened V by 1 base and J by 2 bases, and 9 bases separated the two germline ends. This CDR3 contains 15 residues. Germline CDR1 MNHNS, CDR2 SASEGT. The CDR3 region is CASSEGSMPYNEQFF. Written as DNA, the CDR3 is TGTGCCAGCAGTGAAGGCAGTATGCCCTACAATGAGCAGTTCTTC.

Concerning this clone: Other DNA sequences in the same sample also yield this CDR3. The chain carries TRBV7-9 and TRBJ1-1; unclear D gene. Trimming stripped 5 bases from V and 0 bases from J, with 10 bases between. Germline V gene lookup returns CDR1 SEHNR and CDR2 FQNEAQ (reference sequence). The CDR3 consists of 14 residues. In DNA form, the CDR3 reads TGTGCCAGCAGCCTACCGGGATTGAACACTGAAGCTTTCTTT. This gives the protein CASSLPGLNTEAFF.